This T cell receptor (beta chain) originates from a study of tumor-infiltrating lymphocytes in localized non-small cell lung cancer listed by TCRdb under 2021. Notes on the research overall: Patients whose samples were collected after neoadjuvant chemotherapy, as well as both smokers and never-smokers and several histologies, were included in the cohort. Alongside flow cytometry, multiplex immunofluorescence, RNA-seq, exome sequencing and proteomics, TCR sequencing was applied to the same patients as one of several integrated assays. In total, the ICON cohort was made up of around 140 surgical patients who had localized non-small cell lung cancer and whose tumors were resected. Each patient provided resected tumor tissue plus uninvolved lung tissue from the same patient, with the uninvolved lung tissue described as non-adjacent to the tumor. The paired tumor versus uninvolved lung comparison of immunoSEQ T-cell fraction included 55 patients. What the authors observed across the whole study: Because assay coverage varied across patients depending on available tissue quantity, TCR sequencing was performed for only a subset of the cohort. No difference in TCR-derived T-cell fraction was observed between the flow cytometry-defined immunotypes IM1 (good prognosis) and IM2 (poor prognosis). Because different pieces of the same tissue were used for different assays, technical variation could not be separated from intratumor heterogeneity. TCRbeta sequencing supported higher T cell infiltration in tumors than in uninvolved lung tissue, consistent with immunofluorescence CD3 counts. No association of tumor T-cell fraction from TCR sequencing with recurrence-free survival was found (p = 0.61).

TCR sequencing with the immunoSEQ assay provided the T-cell fraction in tumor and uninvolved lung tissue. On the study's bioinformatics: To analyze survival, patients were divided into a high T-cell fraction group (upper tertile) and a low T-cell fraction group (lower two tertiles), and the two groups were compared using a log-rank test. A signed-rank test was used to check for differences in T-cell fraction between paired tumor and uninvolved lung. TCRdb provides this immuneACCESS table in a form limited to in-frame rearrangements. Some clones are lacking; in checked studies, under half of them reflect an unresolved V gene, and why the rest are absent is not known. That table gives V, J and clone size, and the DNA gave D and trimming. Within this sample are about 23,000 clones, with 69% of them counted one time only. The top ten constitute about 15% of the sample. From the cysteine through the phenylalanine, the CDR3 covers 16 amino acids. CDR3 DNA only is kept here, 48 bases in frame from base 1. The germline V gene (reference sequence) sets CDR1 to SSHAT and CDR2 to FNYEAQ. Trimming accounts for 5 bases at V and 6 bases at J, while the number of junction bases matched to no gene is 9.

Enrollment in ICON was initiated in the first half of 2016, and the last patient was enrolled in September 2018. In a subcohort of about 76 patients, fresh tumor and matched uninvolved tissue were collected for in-depth immune analyses, with TCR sequencing among those analyses. DNA for TCR sequencing was isolated from bulk tissue, and no cell sorting was done. Turning to this clone: What antigen it recognizes has not been identified. No base qualities exist here, and no much larger clone lies one base off it.

The chain was built from TRBV7-7 and TRBJ2-7, and 14 junctional nucleotides match TRBD2. The receptor's source is a human donor with non-small cell lung cancer. The sequenced material came from lung tumor tissue. The CDR3 protein: CASSPKGLAGEGEQYF. The base sequence is TGTGCCAGCAGCCCAAAGGGACTAGCGGGAGAGGGCGAGCAGTACTTC. The full variable domain, with segments outside the CDR3 supplied by the reference TRBV7-7 and TRBJ2-7 proteins, appears as GAGVSQSPRYKVTKRGQDVTLRCDPISSHATLYWYQQALGQGPEFLTYFNYEAQPDKSGLPSDRFSAERPEGSISTLTIQRTEQRDSAMYRCASSPKGLAGEGEQYFGPGTRLTVT.